One sample yielded the 24 T cell receptor beta chains listed below, sequenced in a study of T-cell reconstitution after alpha-beta-depleted transplantation in children. Researchers prepared the TCRbeta library using unique molecular identifiers, the study reports. TCRdb itself ran the PCR reads through MiXCR, one entry per CDR3 protein. This sample has 60,000 or so distinct CDR3 sequences; about 40% occur once, and the top ten carry more than 95%. The sequenced sample was PBMCs, mostly from graft donor cells, obtained 360 days after TCRalphabeta/CD19-depleted stem cell transplant. These receptor sequences come from a male patient between 5 and 17 years old who had a stem cell transplant for acute lymphoblastic leukemia, so the T cells may come from the graft donor.

Only a few counts were recorded for this clonotype. The chain couples TRBV28 to TRBJ2-7; the D is unclear. The CDR3 runs to 16 residues. Germline V gene data show CDR1 as MDHEN and CDR2 as SYDVKM. V was trimmed by 3 bases and J by 1 base, leaving 16 bases between them. CDR3 protein: CASSFKSTDTSYEQYF. The CDR3 nucleotides read TGTGCCAGCAGTTTTAAGTCTACCGACACATCCTACGAGCAGTACTTC.

This rearrangement joins TRBV6-2 or TRBV6-3 to TRBJ1-1, with D tentatively TRBD1 (5 bases). The CDR3 loop spans 15 amino acids. Germline-derived CDR1 and CDR2 are MNHEY and SVGEGT. Between the trimmed V and J ends, which lost 4 bases and 10 bases, there was a span of 22 bases. CDR3 DNA sequence: TGTGCCAGCAGTTCTGCCGAGACAGTAGTTAGATCAGCTTTCTTT. Translated, it gives CASSSAETVVRSAFF.

In this sample, this clonotype turned up a few times. The chain is built from TRBV7-2 and TRBJ2-1; the match to TRBD2 covers 8 bases. With 0 bases clipped from V and 1 base from J, the junction kept 5 bases outside the gene matches. Germline CDR1 SGHTA, CDR2 FQGNSA. The CDR3 consists of 17 residues. The CDR3 sequence is CASSLAHLAGSYNEQFF. The DNA of the CDR3 is TGTGCCAGCAGCTTAGCGCATCTAGCGGGTTCCTACAATGAGCAGTTCTTC.

In this sample, this clonotype turned up a few times. The rearrangement uses TRBV7-9 and TRBJ2-5; perhaps TRBD2 as D (5 bases). This CDR3 is built from 14 residues. V dropped 5 bases and J dropped 3 bases, with 13 bases sitting between them. Germline V lookup: CDR1 SEHNR, CDR2 FQNEAQ (reference sequence). CDR3 residues: CASSVGLFEETQYF. The CDR3 nucleotides read TGTGCCAGCAGCGTCGGACTGTTTGAAGAGACCCAGTACTTC.

The CDR3: CAISGTGEAFF. CDR3 coding DNA: TGTGCCATCAGTGGGACAGGGGAGGCTTTCTTT. The chain links TRBV10-3 to TRBJ1-1, with 9 bases matching TRBD1. The trim removed 4 bases at V and 11 bases at J, leaving 2 bases unmatched. The germline V gene encodes CDR1 ENHRY and CDR2 SYGVKD. The CDR3 sequence is 11 residues long.

The chain combines TRBV9 with TRBJ2-1, with D possibly being TRBD1 (5 bases). Germline V gives CDR1 SGDLS, CDR2 YYNGEE. The CDR3 has 15 amino acids. The V end was cut by 1 base, the J end by 2 bases, with 10 bases between. As DNA, the CDR3 is TGTGCCAGCAGCGTACAGGGCCGAACCTACAATGAGCAGTTCTTC. As protein: CASSVQGRTYNEQFF.

The chain combines TRBV29-1 with TRBJ2-5, with 7 bases matching TRBD1. The V gene's germline CDR1 is SQVTM and CDR2 ANQGSEA. The V segment lost 0 bases and the J segment 1 base; nucleotides outside the gene matches: 11. The CDR3 loop spans 17 amino acids. This chain's CDR3 is CSVEDRQTTGFQETQYF. The CDR3 DNA reads TGCAGCGTTGAAGATCGCCAAACGACAGGGTTCCAAGAGACCCAGTACTTC.

This clonotype was picked up many times. V and J are TRBV12-3 or TRBV12-4 and TRBJ2-3, with 8 bases fitting TRBD2. The V gene end was trimmed by 6 bases and the J gene end by 1 base; junction bases not matched to a gene: 6. CDR3 size: 15 residues. The CDR3, as DNA: TGTGCCAGCAGCTCGCTCGGGGGGGGCACAGATACGCAGTATTTT. Amino acids: CASSSLGGGTDTQYF.

This clonotype was seen a few times. J is TRBJ2-7 and V is TRBV27, with 7 bases fitting TRBD1. The CDR3 extends over 14 amino acids. CDR1 and CDR2 (germline): MNHEY, SMNVEV (reference sequence). The junction had 6 bases not matched to a gene; V was cut back by 2 bases and J by 5 bases. This chain's CDR3 is CASSLVRGLDEQYF. CDR3 nucleotides: TGTGCCAGCAGTTTAGTAAGGGGGCTGGACGAGCAGTACTTC.

The V call is TRBV27, the J call TRBJ2-3, with D perhaps matching TRBD2 (6 bases). The length of the CDR3 is 14 residues. V lost 4 bases and J 1 base, leaving 9 bases between the germline ends. From germline, CDR1 is MNHEY and CDR2 SMNVEV (reference sequence). CDR3 in DNA: TGTGCCAGCAGTTATAGCGGTGGCACAGATACGCAGTATTTT. It translates to CASSYSGGTDTQYF.

The table lists this clonotype with a few counts. The J gene is TRBJ2-1, the V gene TRBV20-1; perhaps TRBD2 as D (6 bases). The V gene lost 7 bases and the J gene lost 5 bases, with 21 bases spanning the gap. This CDR3 comprises 15 residues. Germline V gene lookup returns CDR1 DFQATT and CDR2 SNEGSKA (reference sequence). The CDR3 protein is CSVRNMGGPHNEQFF. DNA of the CDR3: TGCAGTGTTCGTAACATGGGGGGACCTCACAATGAGCAGTTCTTC.

The V and J genes are TRBV6-2 or TRBV6-3 and TRBJ2-1; the D gene could be TRBD1 or TRBD2 (5 bases each). CDR1 is MNHEY, CDR2 SVGEGT, per germline. Trimming took 2 bases from V and 3 from J, leaving 11 bases between them. The length of the CDR3 is 15 residues. The DNA of the CDR3 is TGTGCCAGCAGTTACCCCGGGACGGACTACAATGAGCAGTTCTTC. Translating gives CASSYPGTDYNEQFF.

Note on this clonotype: Possible read error: a much larger clone is one base away. This chain joins TRBV27 and TRBJ2-3; D is undetermined. The germline V and J ends were trimmed by 10 bases and 2 bases, with 1 base remaining between them. Germline values: CDR1 MNHEY, CDR2 SMNVEV (reference sequence). The CDR3 spans 9 residues. The CDR3 loop is CATTDTQYF. The CDR3 DNA is TGTGCCACCACAGATACGCAGTATTTT.

CDR3 DNA: TGTGCCAGCAGCGGGGCGTACGAGCAGTACTTC. Its translation: CASSGAYEQYF. The chain joins TRBV9 to TRBJ2-7; D remains ambiguous. Germline CDR1 reads SGDLS; CDR2 reads YYNGEE. Trimming took off 3 bases at V and 4 bases at J, with 5 bases between the two ends. CDR3 length: 11 amino acids.

This clonotype was seen just once. The chain couples TRBV20-1 to TRBJ2-1; 10 bases are shared with TRBD2. Germline CDR1 DFQATT, CDR2 SNEGSKA (reference sequence). The CDR3 is 17 residues long. J lost 5 bases, V lost 0 bases, and 10 bases had no gene match. The CDR3 loop is CSARDLHGLAANNEQFF. CDR3 DNA sequence: TGCAGTGCTAGAGATCTCCATGGACTAGCGGCCAACAATGAGCAGTTCTTC.

The J gene is TRBJ2-1, the V gene TRBV9; 11 positions match TRBD1. V gave up 3 bases and J gave up 4 bases; unmatched junction bases: 6. CDR3 length: 16 residues. Looked up from germline, CDR1 is SGDLS and CDR2 is YYNGEE. This chain's CDR3 is CASSEAGQGAYNEQFF. CDR3 coding DNA: TGTGCCAGCAGCGAGGCCGGACAGGGGGCTTACAATGAGCAGTTCTTC.

V gene TRBV28 combines with J gene TRBJ2-7, with D perhaps TRBD2 (5 bases). V dropped 4 bases and J dropped 0 bases, with 16 bases sitting between them. CDR1 is MDHEN and CDR2 is SYDVKM in the germline V gene. The CDR3 runs to 16 residues. CDR3 nucleotide sequence: TGTGCCAGCAGTTCGGAGCGGATCTTATACTCCTACGAGCAGTACTTC. Encoded protein: CASSSERILYSYEQYF.

The genes are TRBV5-8 and TRBJ2-1; 7 bases align to TRBD2. Per the germline V gene, CDR1 is SGHTS and CDR2 is YDEGEE. The CDR3 is 16 amino acids. J gave up 0 bases and V 3 bases, and 6 bases lay outside the gene matches. CDR3 in amino acids: CASSSGGPSSYNEQFF. In nucleotides, the CDR3 is TGTGCCAGCAGCTCGGGGGGTCCGAGCTCCTACAATGAGCAGTTCTTC.

This clonotype has a handful of counts. The chain carries TRBV4-2 and TRBJ2-3; 8 nucleotides line up with TRBD2. CDR1 and CDR2 (germline): LGHNA, YNFKEQ. V gave up 0 bases and J gave up 7 bases; unmatched junction bases: 6. The CDR3 is 15 amino acids. The CDR3 DNA reads as TGTGCCAGCAGCCAAGATCCCGGGAGGGCCCATACGCAGTATTTT. Its translation: CASSQDPGRAHTQYF.

V and J are TRBV7-2 and TRBJ2-5, with 12 bases fitting TRBD2. V lost 1 base, J lost 5 bases, and 2 bases stayed unmatched. The CDR3 length is 15 residues. Per germline, CDR1 SGHTA and CDR2 FQGNSA. The chain's CDR3 is CASSLGLAGAETQYF. The CDR3 nucleotides are TGTGCCAGCAGCTTAGGACTAGCGGGAGCCGAGACCCAGTACTTC.

J is TRBJ2-1 and V is TRBV11-2; D call uncertain. V was shortened by 1 base and J by 5 bases, with 6 bases between the two germline ends. The CDR3 loop spans 13 amino acids. CDR1 is SGHAT and CDR2 is FQNNGV in the germline V gene. CDR3 amino acids: CASSLGSHNEQFF. The CDR3 nucleotides read TGTGCCAGCAGCTTAGGCTCTCACAATGAGCAGTTCTTC.

The V call is TRBV4-3, the J call TRBJ2-3; D remains ambiguous. The CDR3 consists of 13 residues. The germline gives CDR1 LGHNA, CDR2 YSLEER. V was clipped by 0 bases and J by 4 bases, with 5 bases between them. Here the CDR3 reads CASSQELADTQYF. CDR3 DNA: TGCGCCAGCAGCCAAGAATTGGCAGATACGCAGTATTTT.

This chain links TRBV20-1 with TRBJ2-3; D might be TRBD2 (5 bases). The CDR3 is 12 amino acids. The ends were cut back, 6 bases at V and 3 bases at J, with 10 bases in the middle. CDR1 DFQATT and CDR2 SNEGSKA come from the germline V gene (reference sequence). The CDR3 here is CSATWETDTQYF. As DNA, the CDR3 is TGCAGTGCCACGTGGGAGACAGATACGCAGTATTTT.

The table lists this clonotype with a few counts. The rearrangement links TRBV29-1 to TRBJ1-2; 8 bases line up with TRBD1. The V gene end was trimmed by 6 bases and the J gene end by 7 bases; junction bases not matched to a gene: 10. The CDR3 consists of 13 residues. Germline V gene sequence: CDR1 SQVTM, CDR2 ANQGSEA. The CDR3 DNA sequence: TGCAGCGTCCGCAAGGGACAGGCAGGTGGCTACACCTTC. Translating it yields CSVRKGQAGGYTF.